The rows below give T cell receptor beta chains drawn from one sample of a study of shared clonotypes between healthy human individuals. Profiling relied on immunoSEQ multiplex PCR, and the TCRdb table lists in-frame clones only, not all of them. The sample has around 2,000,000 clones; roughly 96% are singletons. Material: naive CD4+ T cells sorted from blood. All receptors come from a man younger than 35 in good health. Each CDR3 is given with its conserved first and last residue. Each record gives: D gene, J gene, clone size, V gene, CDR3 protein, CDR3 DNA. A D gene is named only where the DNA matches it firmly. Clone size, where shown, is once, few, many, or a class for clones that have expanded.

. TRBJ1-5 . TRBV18 CASSPVGNQPQHF TGTGCCAGCTCACCAGTGGGGAATCAGCCCCAGCATTTT
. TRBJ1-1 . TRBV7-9 CASSRQMNTEAFF TGTGCCAGCAGCAGACAGATGAACACTGAAGCTTTCTTT
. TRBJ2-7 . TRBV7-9 CASSLDRAYEQYF TGTGCCAGCAGCCTTGACCGAGCCTACGAGCAGTACTTC
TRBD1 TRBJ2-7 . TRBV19 CASRRTGQGEYEQYF TGTGCCAGTAGAAGAACGGGACAGGGGGAGTACGAGCAGTACTTC
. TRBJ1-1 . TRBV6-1 CASSEPPRYTEAFF TGTGCCAGCAGTGAACCGCCGCGGTACACTGAAGCTTTCTTT
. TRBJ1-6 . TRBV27 CASSFSSYNSPLHF TGTGCCAGCAGTTTTAGCTCCTATAATTCACCCCTCCACTTT
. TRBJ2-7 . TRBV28 CASSLSGIGTYEQYF TGTGCCAGCAGTTTATCAGGGATTGGAACCTACGAGCAGTACTTC
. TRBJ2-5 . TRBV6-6 CATGPGVPETQYF TGTGCCACAGGGCCGGGAGTCCCAGAGACCCAGTACTTC
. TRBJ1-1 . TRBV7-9 CASSLEGVGTEAFF TGTGCCAGCAGCTTAGAAGGGGTCGGCACTGAAGCTTTCTTT
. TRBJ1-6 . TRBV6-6 CASKVVLSPLHF TGTGCCAGCAAGGTCGTTCTTTCACCCCTCCACTTT
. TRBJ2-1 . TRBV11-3 CASSQDNEQFF TGTGCCAGCAGCCAGGACAATGAGCAGTTCTTC
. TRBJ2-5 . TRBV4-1 CASSQDRTTRLETQYF TGCGCCAGCAGCCAAGATAGAACTACCCGTTTAGAGACCCAGTACTTC
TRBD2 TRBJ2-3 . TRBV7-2 CASRQTGGPDTQYF TGTGCCAGCAGGCAGACGGGAGGGCCAGATACGCAGTATTTT
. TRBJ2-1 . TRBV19 CASSRVSGVSSYNEQFF TGTGCCAGTAGTCGGGTCTCGGGGGTGAGCTCCTACAATGAGCAGTTCTTC
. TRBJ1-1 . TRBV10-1 CASSDQPNTEAFF TGCGCCAGCAGTGATCAACCGAACACTGAAGCTTTCTTT
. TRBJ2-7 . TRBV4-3 CASSQEVAYEQYF TGCGCCAGCAGCCAAGAAGTTGCCTACGAGCAGTACTTC
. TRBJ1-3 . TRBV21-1 CASSQVVGARNTIYF TGTGCCAGCAGCCAAGTCGTGGGGGCGCGAAACACCATATATTTT
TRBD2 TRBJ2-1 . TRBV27 CASSLRLAGGNRNEQFF TGTGCCAGCAGTTTACGACTAGCGGGAGGGAATAGGAATGAGCAGTTCTTC
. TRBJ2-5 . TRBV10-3 CAISEGQETQYF TGTGCCATCAGTGAGGGTCAAGAGACCCAGTACTTC
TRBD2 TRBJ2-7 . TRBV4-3 CASSQGRLAGGYEQYF TGCGCCAGCAGCCAAGGACGCCTAGCGGGAGGCTACGAGCAGTACTTC
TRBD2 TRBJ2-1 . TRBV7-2 CASSLSVSGTHNEQFF TGTGCCAGCAGCCTGAGTGTTAGCGGGACCCACAATGAGCAGTTCTTC
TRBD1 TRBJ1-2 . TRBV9 CASSGAGTDYGYTF TGTGCCAGCAGCGGGGCAGGGACAGACTATGGCTACACCTTC
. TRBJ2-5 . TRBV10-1 CASSESLSNQETQYF TGCGCCAGCAGTGAGTCGTTATCCAACCAAGAGACCCAGTACTTC
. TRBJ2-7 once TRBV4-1 CASSQVSTSRTYEQYF TGCGCCAGCAGCCAAGTCAGCACTAGCAGAACCTACGAGCAGTACTTC
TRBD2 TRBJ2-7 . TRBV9 CASSVTPNSGSEQYF TGTGCCAGCAGCGTAACCCCGAATAGCGGGAGCGAGCAGTACTTC
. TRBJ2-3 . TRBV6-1 CASSSSSASTDTQYF TGTGCCAGCAGTTCTTCTAGCGCCTCCACAGATACGCAGTATTTT
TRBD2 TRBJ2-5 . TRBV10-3 CAINSGGALETQYF TGTGCCATCAACAGCGGGGGGGCGTTAGAGACCCAGTACTTC
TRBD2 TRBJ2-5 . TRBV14 CASSHHSGAQETQYF TGTGCCAGCAGCCATCATAGCGGGGCCCAAGAGACCCAGTACTTC
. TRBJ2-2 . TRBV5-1 CASSLPGAGELFF TGCGCCAGCAGCTTACCGGGGGCCGGGGAGCTGTTTTTT
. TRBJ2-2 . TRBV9 CASPTGVELNTGELFF TGTGCCAGCCCCACCGGGGTAGAACTCAACACCGGGGAGCTGTTTTTT
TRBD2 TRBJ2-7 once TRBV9 CASSAGLAGRYEQYF TGTGCCAGCAGCGCTGGACTAGCGGGGCGCTACGAGCAGTACTTC
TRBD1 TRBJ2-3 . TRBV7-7 CASSPGTGWADTQYF TGTGCTAGCAGCCCCGGGACAGGGTGGGCAGATACGCAGTATTTT
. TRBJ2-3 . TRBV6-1 CASSTQGKADTQYF TGTGCCAGCAGTACGCAGGGAAAGGCAGATACGCAGTATTTT
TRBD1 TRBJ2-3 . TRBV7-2 CASSLIPITQGGQRGTQYF TGTGCCAGCAGCCTCATACCAATTACACAGGGGGGACAAAGGGGTACGCAGTATTTT
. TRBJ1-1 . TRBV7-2 CASSLEGREGGEAFF TGTGCCAGCAGCTTAGAGGGCAGGGAGGGTGGTGAAGCTTTCTTT
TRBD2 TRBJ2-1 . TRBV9 CASSFSGRASYNEQFF TGTGCCAGCAGTTTTAGCGGGAGGGCCTCCTACAATGAGCAGTTCTTC
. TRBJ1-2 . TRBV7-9 CASSFPAYGYTF TGTGCCAGCAGCTTTCCCGCCTATGGCTACACCTTC
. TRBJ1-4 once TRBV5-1 CASSLAGAHEKLFF TGCGCCAGCAGCTTGGCAGGAGCGCATGAAAAACTGTTTTTT
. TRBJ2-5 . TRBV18 CASSSGIQETQYF TGTGCCAGCTCCTCGGGGATCCAAGAGACCCAGTACTTC
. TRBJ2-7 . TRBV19 CASRPGNGNTEQYF TGTGCCAGTAGACCCGGGAACGGGAACACCGAGCAGTACTTC
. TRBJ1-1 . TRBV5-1 CASSLAGQNTEAFF TGCGCCAGCAGCTTGGCAGGACAGAACACTGAAGCTTTCTTT
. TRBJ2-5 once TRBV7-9 CASSPRPTGIGETQYF TGTGCCAGCAGCCCTAGACCGACAGGTATTGGAGAGACCCAGTACTTC
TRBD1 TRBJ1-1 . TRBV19 CASSIDPYRGWGTEAFF TGTGCCAGTAGTATAGACCCTTACAGGGGATGGGGCACTGAAGCTTTCTTT
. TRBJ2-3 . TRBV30 CAWSGRQRAGNTQYF TGTGCCTGGAGTGGCAGGCAGAGGGCCGGGAATACGCAGTATTTT
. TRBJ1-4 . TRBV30 CAWSSSTVEKLFF TGTGCCTGGAGTTCGTCTACAGTTGAAAAACTGTTTTTT
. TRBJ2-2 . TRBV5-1 CASSLGGANTGELFF TGCGCCAGCAGCTTGGGAGGCGCGAACACCGGGGAGCTGTTTTTT
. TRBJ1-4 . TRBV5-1 CASSWETRGEKLFF TGCGCCAGCAGCTGGGAGACTAGAGGTGAAAAACTGTTTTTT
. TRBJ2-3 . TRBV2 CASSEDRTRADTQYF TGTGCCAGCAGTGAAGACAGGACGAGAGCAGATACGCAGTATTTT
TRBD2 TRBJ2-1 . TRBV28 CASSPTSGGAFFGNEQFF TGTGCCAGCAGTCCAACTAGCGGGGGGGCGTTTTTCGGGAATGAGCAGTTCTTC
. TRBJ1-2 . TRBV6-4 CASRGQNYGYTF TGTGCCAGCAGAGGACAGAACTATGGCTACACCTTC
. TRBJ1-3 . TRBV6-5 CASSYSPRSSGNTIYF TGTGCCAGCAGTTACTCCCCACGCAGCTCTGGAAACACCATATATTTT
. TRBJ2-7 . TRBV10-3 CAISGQNYEQYF TGTGCCATCAGTGGGCAGAACTACGAGCAGTACTTC